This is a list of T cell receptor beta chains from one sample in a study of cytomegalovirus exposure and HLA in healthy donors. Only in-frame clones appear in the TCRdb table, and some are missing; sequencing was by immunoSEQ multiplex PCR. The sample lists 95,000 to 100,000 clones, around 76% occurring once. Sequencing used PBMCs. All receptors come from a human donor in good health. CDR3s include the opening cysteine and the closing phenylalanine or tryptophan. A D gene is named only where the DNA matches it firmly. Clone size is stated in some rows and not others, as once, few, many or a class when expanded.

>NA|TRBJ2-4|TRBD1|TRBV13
TGTGCCAGCAGCTATTCCGGGGGACAGGGGGCTTCCAAAAACATTCAGTACTTC
CASSYSGGQGASKNIQYF
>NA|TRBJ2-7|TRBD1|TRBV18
TGTGCCAGCTCACCAATGGGACAGGTCTACGAGCAGTACTTC
CASSPMGQVYEQYF
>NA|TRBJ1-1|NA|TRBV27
TGTGCCAGCAGTTTATCTAGCGTCGGGGGGAACACTGAAGCTTTCTTT
CASSLSSVGGNTEAFF
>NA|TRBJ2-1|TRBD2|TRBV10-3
TGTGCCATCAGTGACCCTCTAGCGGGGTCTGAGGATGAGCAGTTCTTC
CAISDPLAGSEDEQFF
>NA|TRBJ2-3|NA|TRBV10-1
TGCGCCAGCAGTGAGTCAGGAGGGAGTAATACGCAGTATTTT
CASSESGGSNTQYF
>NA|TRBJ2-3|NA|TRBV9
TGTGCCAGCAGCGTAGGACAAACAGATACGCAGTATTTT
CASSVGQTDTQYF
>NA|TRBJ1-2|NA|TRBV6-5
TGTGCCAGCAGTTCTCCGGGGAGGGGTGGCTACACCTTC
CASSSPGRGGYTF
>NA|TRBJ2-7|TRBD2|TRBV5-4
TGTGCCAGCAGCTTCGGGACTAGCGATTCCTACGAGCAGTACTTC
CASSFGTSDSYEQYF
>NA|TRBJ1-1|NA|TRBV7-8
TGTGCCAGCACCGTAGGAACGCGGGGTGCTGAAGCTTTCTTT
CASTVGTRGAEAFF
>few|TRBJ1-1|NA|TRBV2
TGTGCCAGGACGACGACAGGTCGGCTGTCAGCTTTCTTT
CARTTTGRLSAFF
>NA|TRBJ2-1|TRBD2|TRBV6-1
TGTGCCAGCAGTGAAATTGGGATAGCGGGGCTTTACAATGAGCAGTTCTTC
CASSEIGIAGLYNEQFF
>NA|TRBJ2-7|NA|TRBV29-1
TGCAGCGTTGGACAGGTCCCCTACGAGCAGTACTTC
CSVGQVPYEQYF
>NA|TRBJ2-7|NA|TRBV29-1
TGCAGCGTTGCGGGCCGGGGAGCCTACGAGCAGTACTTC
CSVAGRGAYEQYF
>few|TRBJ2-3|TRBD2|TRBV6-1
TGTGCCAGCAGTGATACTAGCGGGTACACAGATACGCAGTATTTT
CASSDTSGYTDTQYF
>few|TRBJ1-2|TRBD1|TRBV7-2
TGTGCCAGCAGCCCACAGGGGTTAGCTAACTATGGCTACACCTTC
CASSPQGLANYGYTF
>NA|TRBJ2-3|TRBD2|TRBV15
TGTGCCACCAGCAGAGATCTGCTAGCGGGAGTGGGCACAGATACGCAGTATTTT
CATSRDLLAGVGTDTQYF
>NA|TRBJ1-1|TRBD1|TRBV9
TGTGCCAGCAGCGCCCAGGGGGCGGGAAACACTGAAGCTTTCTTT
CASSAQGAGNTEAFF
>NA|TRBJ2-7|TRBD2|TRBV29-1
TGCAGCGTCATAGCGGGACCCTACGAGCAGTACTTC
CSVIAGPYEQYF
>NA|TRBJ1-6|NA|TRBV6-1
TGTGCCAGCAGTGACCGGAGCTCCTATAATTCACCCCTCCACTTT
CASSDRSSYNSPLHF
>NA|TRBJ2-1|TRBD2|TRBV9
TGTGCCAGCAGCGTAGGTCTAGCGGTCTACAATGAGCAGTTCTTC
CASSVGLAVYNEQFF
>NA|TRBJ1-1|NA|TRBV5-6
TGTGCCAGCAGCCCCCGCCATGCGGGTTACTACACTGAAGCTTTCTTT
CASSPRHAGYYTEAFF
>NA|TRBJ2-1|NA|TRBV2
TGTGCCAGCAGCGCGCGACAGGAGAACTACAATGAGCAGTTCTTC
CASSARQENYNEQFF
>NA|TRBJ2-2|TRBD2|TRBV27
TGTGCCAGCAGTTCATTAGCGGGAGTCGGTAGCACCGGGGAGCTGTTTTTT
CASSSLAGVGSTGELFF
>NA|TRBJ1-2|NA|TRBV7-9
TGTGCCAGCAGCCCGGATGGGAGAGCCTATGGCTACACCTTC
CASSPDGRAYGYTF
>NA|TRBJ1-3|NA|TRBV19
TGTGCCAGTAGTATATCTTGGCAGAAAAACACCATATATTTT
CASSISWQKNTIYF
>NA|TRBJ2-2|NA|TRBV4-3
TGCGCCAGCAGCCAGGAGGGCAGCTTATCCGGGGAGCTGTTTTTT
CASSQEGSLSGELFF
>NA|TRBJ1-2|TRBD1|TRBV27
TGTGCCAGCAGTGCCCGACAGGGATATGGCTACACCTTC
CASSARQGYGYTF
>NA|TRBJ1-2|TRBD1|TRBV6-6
TGTGCCAGCAGTTACTGGGACAGGGATATGTACACCTTC
CASSYWDRDMYTF
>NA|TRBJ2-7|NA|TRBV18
TGTGCCAGCTCACCACTCTCACAGGCCCAAGGCGAGCAGTACTTC
CASSPLSQAQGEQYF
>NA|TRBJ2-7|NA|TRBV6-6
TGTGCCAGCAGTAGACAGGAGTTCGAGCAGTACTTC
CASSRQEFEQYF
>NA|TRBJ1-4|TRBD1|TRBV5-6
TGTGCCAGCAGCTTGGGGACAGGGTACGGAGAAAAACTGTTTTTT
CASSLGTGYGEKLFF